The next 30 T cell receptor beta chains were all read from a single sample in a study of T cell responses to AZD1222 COVID-19 vaccine (dated by TCRdb to the early 2020s). What the time point label conveys for this sample: baseline before first vaccination. Libraries were built with the immunoSEQ multiplex PCR assay. The table was pulled from immuneACCESS by TCRdb, which kept in-frame rearrangements only. Such tables lose some clones; where checked, under half of the loss comes from unresolved V genes, and the rest has no known cause. The sample includes 140,000 or so clones, with 92% observed a single time. Of the sample, roughly 2% falls within the top ten clones. Material: peripheral blood, obtained on day 0 of AZD1222 vaccination. The receptors derive from an adult in good health.

The chain is built from TRBV6-2 or TRBV6-3 and TRBJ1-1; TRBD1 is a possible D gene (6 bases). Between the trimmed V and J ends, which lost 6 bases and 3 bases, there was a span of 11 bases. There are 13 residues in the CDR3. Germline CDR1 reads MNHEY; CDR2 reads SVGEGT. CDR3 amino acids: CASSLTGYTEAFF. As DNA, the CDR3 is TGTGCCAGCAGCCTCACAGGGTACACTGAAGCTTTCTTT.

This rearrangement joins TRBV6-2 or TRBV6-3 to TRBJ2-5; D is undetermined. The ends were cut back, 2 bases at V and 3 bases at J, with 7 bases in the middle. Germline V gene lookup returns CDR1 MNHEY and CDR2 SVGEGT. This CDR3 has 13 amino acids. CDR3 protein: CASSYDKEETQYF. The CDR3 DNA is TGTGCCAGCAGTTACGACAAGGAAGAGACCCAGTACTTC.

The rearrangement joins TRBV15 to TRBJ1-1, with D unresolved. There are 15 residues in the CDR3. Germline CDR1 reads LNHNV; CDR2 reads YYDKDF (reference sequence). Deletions cut 0 bases from V and 1 base from J, with 9 bases between. The CDR3 protein is CATSREGAGNTEAFF. In nucleotides, the CDR3 is TGTGCCACCAGCAGAGAAGGTGCAGGGAACACTGAAGCTTTCTTT.

The chain is built from TRBV6-2 or TRBV6-3 and TRBJ2-5; 7 bases align to TRBD1. V shed 5 bases, J shed 2 bases, and the junction held 2 bases outside the gene matches. The germline V gene has CDR1 MNHEY and CDR2 SVGEGT. This CDR3 has 13 amino acids. In DNA form, the CDR3 reads TGTGCCAGCAGTGGGGGACAGCAAGAGACCCAGTACTTC. It encodes CASSGGQQETQYF.

The chain uses TRBV2 and TRBJ2-3; D gene unclear. This CDR3 region has 12 residues. Germline lookup yields CDR1 SNHLY and CDR2 FYNNEI. V was trimmed by 7 bases and J by 5 bases, leaving 10 bases between them. In DNA form, the CDR3 reads TGTGCCAGCACCCTCCTTCAAGATACGCAGTATTTT. Protein product: CASTLLQDTQYF.

V gene TRBV3-1 (or the pseudogene TRBV3-2) combines with J gene TRBJ1-5, with a weak D call TRBD1 (6 bases). Germline CDR1 is LGHDT and CDR2 is YNNKEL (reference sequence). V gave up 2 bases and J gave up 2 bases, with 19 bases separating them. This CDR3 has 18 residues. CDR3 sequence reads: CASSQSYRAPRCNQPQHF. The CDR3 bases are TGTGCCAGCAGCCAATCCTACAGGGCCCCTCGGTGCAATCAGCCCCAGCATTTT.

This chain joins TRBV3-1 (or the pseudogene TRBV3-2) and TRBJ2-2; 12 bases match TRBD2. The CDR3 has 16 amino acids. Trimming cost V 0 bases and J 4 bases; bases outside gene matches: 0. The germline CDR1 and CDR2 sequences are LGHDT and YNNKEL (reference sequence). DNA for the CDR3: TGTGCCAGCAGCCAAGAGACTAGCGGGAGCACCGGGGAGCTGTTTTTT. Protein sequence: CASSQETSGSTGELFF.

This chain connects TRBV27 to TRBJ2-5; D not certain. The CDR3 has 15 residues. Germline CDR1 MNHEY, CDR2 SMNVEV (reference sequence). V was shortened by 1 base and J by 4 bases, with 13 bases between the two germline ends. The CDR3 spells CASSLLNRWGETQYF. CDR3 bases: TGTGCCAGCAGTTTATTAAATCGTTGGGGAGAGACCCAGTACTTC.

As concerns this clone: Other DNA sequences from this sample encode an identical CDR3 as well. V and J are TRBV5-1 and TRBJ1-1; 8 bases line up with TRBD1. The CDR3 has 13 amino acids. Germline trimming cut 4 bases from V and 4 bases from J; bases unmatched to any gene: 3. Per the germline V gene, CDR1 is SGHRS and CDR2 is YFSETQ. The chain's CDR3 is CASSRTGGTEAFF. In DNA form, the CDR3 reads TGCGCCAGCAGCCGTACAGGGGGCACTGAAGCTTTCTTT.

The chain combines TRBV30 with TRBJ2-7; D not certain. V was pared by 3 bases and J by 3 bases, with 15 bases between. This CDR3 region has 14 residues. CDR1 is GTSNPN and CDR2 is SVGIG in the germline V gene (reference sequence). The CDR3 DNA sequence: TGTGCCTGGAGGTCGGGCGGAGCCGACTACGAGCAGTACTTC. Encoded protein: CAWRSGGADYEQYF.

In this sample, this clone turned up many times. V is TRBV6-4 and J is TRBJ2-5; 11 nucleotides line up with TRBD2. Germline V lookup: CDR1 MRHNA, CDR2 SNTAGT. V shed 4 bases, J shed 2 bases, and the junction held 3 bases outside the gene matches. CDR3 size: 15 residues. The CDR3 bases are TGTGCCAGCAGTGTGACTAGCGGGGAGCAAGAGACCCAGTACTTC. Protein product: CASSVTSGEQETQYF.

The chain has TRBV5-4 and TRBJ1-5; possibly TRBD1 for D (5 bases). Germline V gene sequence: CDR1 SGHNT, CDR2 YYREEE (reference sequence). CDR3 length: 16 residues. Trimming took 2 bases from V and 2 from J, leaving 14 bases between them. CDR3 DNA: TGTGCCAGCAGCTTCGGGGGGAAGGGAGGCAATCAGCCCCAGCATTTT. Protein sequence: CASSFGGKGGNQPQHF.

The gene calls are TRBV5-4 and TRBJ2-5, with D possibly matching TRBD2 (6 bases). CDR3 length: 13 amino acids. Per the germline V gene, CDR1 is SGHNT and CDR2 is YYREEE (reference sequence). Trimming cost V 1 base and J 5 bases, with 9 bases left between them. DNA of the CDR3: TGTGCCAGCAGCTTGCAAGGGAGGGAGACCCAGTACTTC. Its translation is CASSLQGRETQYF.

V is TRBV18 and J is TRBJ1-3, with 9 bases identical to TRBD1. CDR3 size: 18 residues. V shed 1 base and J 1 base; nucleotides not matched to a gene: 8. The germline V gene has CDR1 KGHSH and CDR2 LQKENI. The DNA for the CDR3 is TGTGCCAGCTCACCACGGATCCTACAGGGGGCGTCTGGAAACACCATATATTTT. Translating it yields CASSPRILQGASGNTIYF.

This clone was picked up a small number of times. This sequence joins TRBV5-1 and TRBJ2-5; TRBD2 matches 7 bases. The CDR3 contains 15 residues. Unmatched junction bases numbered 6, after V lost 2 bases and J lost 2 bases. Looked up from germline, CDR1 is SGHRS and CDR2 is YFSETQ. The CDR3 DNA sequence: TGCGCCAGCAGCTTCCTTGGGACTAAACAAGAGACCCAGTACTTC. It specifies CASSFLGTKQETQYF.

The chain has TRBV7-8 and TRBJ1-6; D is uncertain. The CDR3 has 14 amino acids. Germline V gives CDR1 SGHVS, CDR2 FQNEAQ. V lost 3 bases to trimming and J lost 6 bases, with 9 bases between them. CDR3 protein: CASSLGQLNSPLHF. CDR3 DNA: TGTGCCAGCAGCTTGGGCCAACTTAATTCACCCCTCCACTTT.

The chain joins TRBV5-1 to TRBJ2-1, with 8 positions matching TRBD2. The CDR3 is 16 amino acids. Per germline, CDR1 SGHRS and CDR2 YFSETQ. V gave up 2 bases and J gave up 2 bases; unmatched junction bases: 6. CDR3 in DNA: TGCGCCAGCAGCTTATCGGGGGGGTTGGCCTACAATGAGCAGTTCTTC. Its translation: CASSLSGGLAYNEQFF.

The V and J genes are TRBV5-1 and TRBJ1-2; 10 bases fit TRBD1. Germline CDR1 and CDR2: SGHRS and YFSETQ. This CDR3 region has 16 residues. Trimming took 0 bases from V and 1 from J; bases not matched to a gene: 3. The chain's CDR3 is CASSLEGTGVNYGYTF. The CDR3 bases are TGCGCCAGCAGCTTGGAAGGGACAGGGGTTAACTATGGCTACACCTTC.

The chain uses TRBV15 and TRBJ1-2, with D possibly being TRBD1 (5 bases). The CDR3 has 13 residues. Germline CDR1 is LNHNV and CDR2 is YYDKDF (reference sequence). V was clipped by 8 bases and J by 5 bases, with 15 bases between them. The DNA for the CDR3 is TGTGCCACCTACGGAGGGGTTCCTTATGGCTACACCTTC. Translation: CATYGGVPYGYTF.

The CDR3 sequence is CASSLGGTSGGRGQETQYF. DNA for the CDR3: TGTGCCAGCAGCCTGGGAGGAACTAGCGGGGGCCGGGGGCAAGAGACCCAGTACTTC. The chain carries TRBV7-2 and TRBJ2-5; 11 bases agree with TRBD2. This CDR3 is 19 amino acids long. Trimming removed 5 bases from V and 2 bases from J; junction bases left unmatched: 16. CDR1 is SGHTA, CDR2 FQGNSA, per germline.

This sequence joins TRBV27 and TRBJ2-7; D call uncertain. The CDR3 is 15 amino acids. Trimming took 5 bases from V and 0 from J, leaving 14 bases between them. Looked up from germline, CDR1 is MNHEY and CDR2 is SMNVEV (reference sequence). This CDR3 reads CASSAAGRNSYEQYF. The CDR3 coding sequence is TGTGCCAGCAGTGCGGCAGGACGGAACTCCTACGAGCAGTACTTC.

The genes are TRBV5-1 and TRBJ1-1; D is perhaps TRBD1 (6 bases). The CDR3 extends over 14 amino acids. The germline gives CDR1 SGHRS, CDR2 YFSETQ. Trimming cost V 5 bases and J 5 bases, with 16 bases left between them. The CDR3 DNA follows: TGCGCCAGCAGAGAACAGGGAATTAGAACTGAAGCTTTCTTT. Amino acids: CASREQGIRTEAFF.

V is TRBV19 and J is TRBJ2-7, with D possibly being TRBD1 (6 bases). V was pared by 5 bases and J by 2 bases, with 13 bases between. Germline CDR1 LNHDA, CDR2 SQIVND (reference sequence). The CDR3 covers 14 residues. The CDR3, as DNA: TGTGCCAGTAGTCTCAGTTACAGGGCCTACGAGCAGTACTTC. Encoded protein: CASSLSYRAYEQYF.

This rearrangement joins TRBV6-1 to TRBJ2-3; D possibly corresponds to TRBD2 (6 bases). Looked up from germline, CDR1 is MNHNS and CDR2 is SASEGT. V was cut by 0 bases and J by 2 bases, with 12 bases left in between. The CDR3 sequence is 16 residues long. The CDR3 coding sequence is TGTGCCAGCAGTGAAGCGTTCGGGGGAGCCACAGATACGCAGTATTTT. Protein sequence: CASSEAFGGATDTQYF.

Comments on this clone: One end of the junction does not line up with germline, which may come from a read error. V and J are TRBV7-7 and TRBJ2-2; D perhaps matches TRBD1 (5 bases). This CDR3 comprises 14 residues. The V gene's germline CDR1 is SSHAT and CDR2 FNYEAQ (reference sequence). CDR3 in DNA: TGTGCTAGCAGCCTGACAGCAAACACCGGGGAGCTGTTTTTT. Residues: CASSLTANTGELFF.

The chain links TRBV6-8 to TRBJ1-2, with unresolved D. V lost 3 bases, J lost 8 bases, and 10 bases lay in between. The CDR3 consists of 12 residues. From germline, CDR1 is MNHGY and CDR2 SAAAGT. The CDR3 spells CASSYPQGGYTF. In DNA form, the CDR3 reads TGTGCCAGCAGTTATCCCCAAGGCGGCTACACCTTC.

The chain links TRBV7-8 to TRBJ1-4; D might be TRBD1 (5 bases). Germline lookup yields CDR1 SGHVS and CDR2 FQNEAQ. The CDR3 consists of 17 residues. Trimming left V 5 bases short and J 0 bases short, with 16 bases between. The CDR3 reads CASSLGGGRATNEKLFF. The CDR3 DNA follows: TGTGCCAGCAGCCTTGGGGGGGGACGCGCAACTAATGAAAAACTGTTTTTT.

The chain is built from TRBV6-2 or TRBV6-3 and TRBJ1-2; no reliable D call. This CDR3 is built from 12 residues. Germline CDR1 is MNHEY and CDR2 is SVGEGT. Trimming cost V 5 bases and J 3 bases, with 7 bases left between them. CDR3 sequence: CASSNMDYGYTF. Written as DNA, the CDR3 is TGTGCCAGCAGTAACATGGACTATGGCTACACCTTC.

The V gene is TRBV10-3, the J gene TRBJ1-1; weak D call: TRBD1 (5 bases). Trimming pared 5 bases from V and 4 bases from J, leaving 17 bases between. This CDR3 has 15 amino acids. Germline V gives CDR1 ENHRY, CDR2 SYGVKD. This CDR3 reads CAISPQKDRGTEAFF. Written as DNA, the CDR3 is TGTGCCATCAGTCCTCAGAAAGATAGGGGCACTGAAGCTTTCTTT.

V gene TRBV5-5 combines with J gene TRBJ2-3; D call uncertain. Trimming removed 2 bases from V and 6 bases from J, with 7 bases in between. The CDR3 spans 12 residues. Germline CDR1 SGHKS, CDR2 YYEKEE (reference sequence). This chain's CDR3 is CASSFGVDTQYF. The DNA for the CDR3 is TGTGCCAGCAGCTTTGGGGTGGATACGCAGTATTTT.